This T cell receptor beta chain came from a study of identical twins. Overall study results and limits: In monozygotic twins, models underestimated the sharing of out-of-frame TCR alpha. Clonotypes of the beta chain that were abundant in cord blood carried fewer insertions (memory repertoires showed none).

Trimming stripped 4 bases from V and 4 bases from J, with 19 bases between. The CDR3 is 16 residues long. The germline V gene has CDR1 DFQATT and CDR2 SNEGSKA (reference sequence). Unique molecular identifiers were in the cDNA, with template-switch universal primer binding. TCRdb called the 5' RACE reads again in MiXCR, with one record for every CDR3 protein. There are around 1.7 million distinct CDR3 sequences in the sample; under 35% occur only once, and 0.27% lies in the top ten. Comment on this clonotype: What it binds is not known.

The donor group consisted entirely of healthy Caucasians. The chain employs TRBV20-1 and TRBJ1-4; no firm D call. Source material: cord blood. This TCR derives from a newborn girl in good health. CDR3 protein: CSANGRPPRYNEKLFF. The CDR3, as DNA: TGCAGTGCTAACGGGCGCCCCCCACGATATAATGAAAAACTGTTTTTT.